One and the same sample provided the 24 T cell receptor beta chains below, sequenced in a study of shared clonotypes between healthy human individuals. Sequencing used immunoSEQ multiplex PCR; TCRdb keeps in-frame clones, though not all of them. This table has about 2,100,000 clones, more than 85% appearing once. Positively selected for CCR7, the CD45RO-negative cells used as naive CD8 cells excluded terminally differentiated effector memory CD45RA+ cells. Sequencing was carried out using naive CD8+ T cells from PBMCs. The receptors derive from a man between 18 and 35 years old in good health. Some clones in this sample may be carry-over from other donors' samples.

In DNA, the CDR3 is TGTGCCAGTAGTATAGATATCACCCCCCCAGCCGGGGAGCTGTTTTTT. It is translated as CASSIDITPPAGELFF. The chain carries TRBV19 and TRBJ2-2, with unresolved D. Germline loops: CDR1 LNHDA, CDR2 SQIVND (reference sequence). Trimming cost V 0 bases and J 6 bases, with 14 bases left between them. The length of the CDR3 is 16 residues.

The chain recombines TRBV19 with TRBJ1-2, with D perhaps TRBD1 (6 bases). Germline V CDR1 and CDR2: LNHDA, SQIVND (reference sequence). V was pared by 4 bases and J by 0 bases, with 12 bases between. CDR3 length: 15 residues. The CDR3 here is CASSKGRQANYGYTF. In nucleotides, the CDR3 is TGTGCCAGTAGTAAGGGGCGACAGGCTAACTATGGCTACACCTTC.

The CDR3, as DNA: TGTGCCAGCAGTCTAGGGACAGTCTATAGCAATCAGCCCCAGCATTTT. The encoded protein is CASSLGTVYSNQPQHF. The J gene is TRBJ1-5, the V gene TRBV28, with 7 nucleotides matching TRBD1. The CDR3 is 16 residues long. After removal of 5 bases from V and 0 bases from J, the junction contained 7 bases not matched to a gene. The germline V gene has CDR1 MDHEN and CDR2 SYDVKM.

This chain connects TRBV21-1 to TRBJ1-2. TRBV21-1 is a pseudogene. The CDR3 consists of 13 residues. The CDR3 reads CASSKARTYGYTF. CDR3 sequence (DNA): TGTGCCAGCAGCAAAGCGAGAACGTATGGCTACACCTTC.

The chain uses TRBV4-1 and TRBJ2-7, with 10 bases matching TRBD2. J gave up 4 bases and V 0 bases, and 9 bases lay outside the gene matches. This CDR3 spans 17 amino acids. Germline V gene lookup returns CDR1 MGHRA and CDR2 YSYEKL. The CDR3 bases are TGCGCCAGCAGCCAAGACCTAGCGGGGGACCCTTTTTACGAGCAGTACTTC. Translating gives CASSQDLAGDPFYEQYF.

V usage is TRBV5-1 and J usage is TRBJ2-7; D unresolved. Germline V gene sequence: CDR1 SGHRS, CDR2 YFSETQ. This CDR3 has 10 amino acids. Deletions cut 2 bases from V and 3 bases from J, with 0 bases between. The CDR3 DNA sequence: TGCGCCAGCAGCTTCTACGAGCAGTACTTC. It yields the protein CASSFYEQYF.

The V call is TRBV5-1, the J call TRBJ2-7; D is perhaps TRBD1 (5 bases). The CDR3 has 15 amino acids. Per the germline V gene, CDR1 is SGHRS and CDR2 is YFSETQ. With 0 bases removed from V and 2 bases from J, the gap between germline ends came to 12 bases. The CDR3: CASSLGFGQAYEQYF. The CDR3 region has the DNA TGCGCCAGCAGCTTGGGATTTGGACAAGCCTACGAGCAGTACTTC.

The CDR3 coding sequence is TGTGCCAGCAGCTTCCTGGCTAGCGGGACCAATGAGCAGTTCTTC. It yields the protein CASSFLASGTNEQFF. The V call is TRBV5-6, the J call TRBJ2-1; 9 bases are shared with TRBD2. The germline CDR1 and CDR2 sequences are SGHDT and YYEEEE. Losses at the gene ends were 2 bases for V and 6 bases for J; bases not matched to a gene: 6. The CDR3 has 15 amino acids.

The V and J genes are TRBV7-9 and TRBJ2-1; 11 positions agree with TRBD2. Looked up from germline, CDR1 is SEHNR and CDR2 is FQNEAQ (reference sequence). The CDR3 has 15 amino acids. Losses at the gene ends were 1 base for V and 9 bases for J; bases not matched to a gene: 5. CDR3 nucleotides: TGTGCCAGCAGCTTAGTAGCGGGAGGGCGGGGTGAGCAGTTCTTC. Amino acids: CASSLVAGGRGEQFF.

A word on this clone: Other DNA sequences of this sample code for an identical CDR3. V usage is TRBV7-9 and J usage is TRBJ2-5; D might be TRBD1 or TRBD2, each matching 5 bases. In germline, CDR1 is SEHNR, CDR2 FQNEAQ (reference sequence). This CDR3 region has 14 residues. Trimming cost V 2 bases and J 2 bases, with 9 bases left between them. CDR3 coding DNA: TGTGCCAGCAGCTTATCGGGGCCGCAAGAGACCCAGTACTTC. It encodes CASSLSGPQETQYF.

The chain employs TRBV7-8 and TRBJ2-7; 7 bases match TRBD2. Germline CDR1 and CDR2: SGHVS and FQNEAQ. J was trimmed by 5 bases and V by 4 bases; bases with no gene match: 8. The CDR3 covers 14 residues. The CDR3 protein is CASSSRIAGNEQYF. The CDR3 coding sequence is TGTGCCAGCAGCTCCAGGATAGCGGGCAACGAGCAGTACTTC.

The chain uses TRBV7-2 and TRBJ2-7; 7 bases agree with TRBD1. The J segment lost 5 bases and the V segment lost 3 bases, leaving 7 bases of the junction unmatched. Germline lookup yields CDR1 SGHTA and CDR2 FQGNSA. The CDR3 extends over 14 amino acids. CDR3 amino acids: CASSFLRTGHEQYF. The CDR3 DNA is TGTGCCAGCAGCTTTCTCAGGACAGGCCACGAGCAGTACTTC.

CDR3 DNA: TGTGCCATCAGCTCGGAATCCTACGAGCAGTACTTC. Amino acids: CAISSESYEQYF. This rearrangement joins TRBV10-3 to TRBJ2-7; no clear D. This CDR3 has 12 residues. CDR1 and CDR2 from the germline V gene are ENHRY and SYGVKD. The V gene lost 6 bases and the J gene lost 1 base, with 7 bases spanning the gap.

This clone has just one count. The chain links TRBV27 to TRBJ2-7, with D perhaps matching TRBD1 or TRBD2 (5 bases each). V was shortened by 5 bases and J by 7 bases, with 18 bases between the two germline ends. From germline, CDR1 is MNHEY and CDR2 SMNVEV (reference sequence). The CDR3 runs to 14 residues. For the CDR3, the DNA is TGTGCCAGCAGTCCCTGGGACGGAGCTACGGAGCAGTACTTC. Translation gives CASSPWDGATEQYF.

The genes are TRBV28 and TRBJ2-2, with D tentatively TRBD2 (6 bases). The V end was cut by 6 bases, the J end by 1 base, with 12 bases between. The CDR3 totals 15 residues. Germline CDR1 reads MDHEN; CDR2 reads SYDVKM. The CDR3 region has the DNA TGTGCCAGCAGCCCCCGGAGGGTGAACACCGGGGAGCTGTTTTTT. Protein sequence: CASSPRRVNTGELFF.

This clone was seen a single time. The chain has TRBV11-2 and TRBJ2-7; D remains ambiguous. Trimming shortened V by 1 base and J by 4 bases, and 17 bases separated the two germline ends. Per the germline V gene, CDR1 is SGHAT and CDR2 is FQNNGV. CDR3 size: 16 residues. CDR3 nucleotides: TGTGCCAGCAGCTTAGTGTCGGTCCAGGCGGTTTACGAGCAGTACTTC. Translated: CASSLVSVQAVYEQYF.

The V and J genes are TRBV19 and TRBJ1-4, with a weak D call TRBD1 (5 bases). This CDR3 has 14 residues. Trimming took 7 bases from V and 7 from J, leaving 16 bases between them. From germline, CDR1 is LNHDA and CDR2 SQIVND (reference sequence). The CDR3 is CASTPGRGGEKLFF. CDR3 bases: TGTGCCAGTACCCCGGGGCGGGGGGGTGAAAAACTGTTTTTT.

The V and J genes are TRBV19 and TRBJ1-5; 7 bases align to TRBD1. CDR3 size: 15 residues. J was trimmed by 3 bases and V by 4 bases; bases with no gene match: 6. CDR1 and CDR2 (germline): LNHDA, SQIVND (reference sequence). This CDR3 reads CASSTPGQTNQPQHF. The CDR3 DNA reads as TGTGCCAGTAGTACTCCGGGACAGACCAATCAGCCCCAGCATTTT.

V and J are TRBV9 and TRBJ2-2; 7 bases match TRBD1. CDR1 and CDR2 (germline): SGDLS, YYNGEE. The length of the CDR3 is 14 residues. Losses at the gene ends were 6 bases for V and 4 bases for J; bases not matched to a gene: 6. The CDR3 is CASNTGDLTGELFF. The CDR3 region has the DNA TGTGCCAGCAACACAGGGGACCTCACCGGGGAGCTGTTTTTT.

This clone was picked up one time. The chain uses TRBV2 and TRBJ2-7, with a tentative D call TRBD1 (6 bases). The germline V gene has CDR1 SNHLY and CDR2 FYNNEI. Trimming removed 6 bases at V and 4 bases at J, with 19 bases between. This CDR3 has 15 residues. The CDR3 DNA follows: TGTGCCAGCAGCGAAAAAGGGGGACCCGGTTACGAGCAGTACTTC. Encoded protein: CASSEKGGPGYEQYF.

Note on this clone: The same CDR3 is also encoded by other DNA sequences in this sample. V and J are TRBV27 and TRBJ2-6; possibly TRBD1 for D (5 bases). V lost 2 bases and J lost 4, with 9 bases in between. The CDR3 contains 15 residues. In germline, CDR1 is MNHEY, CDR2 SMNVEV (reference sequence). In DNA form, the CDR3 reads TGTGCCAGCAGTTTAAGGGGCTCCGGGGCCAACGTCCTGACTTTC. Its translation is CASSLRGSGANVLTF. Full variable domain (rest looked up from reference TRBV27 and TRBJ2-6): EAQVTQNPRYLITVTGKKLTVTCSQNMNHEYMSWYRQDPGLGLRQIYYSMNVEVTDKGDVPEGYKVSRKEKRNFPLILESPSPNQTSLYFCASSLRGSGANVLTFGAGSRLTVL.

This chain links TRBV7-6 with TRBJ2-3; D is unresolved. The germline V gene encodes CDR1 SGHVS and CDR2 FNYEAQ. V shed 3 bases and J shed 4 bases, with 8 bases lying between them. The CDR3 consists of 13 residues. CDR3 in amino acids: CASSLSPADTQYF. The DNA for the CDR3 is TGTGCCAGCAGCTTGTCACCCGCAGATACGCAGTATTTT. The whole variable domain, filled in from reference TRBV7-6 and TRBJ2-3, reads GAGVSQSPRYKVTKRGQDVALRCDPISGHVSLYWYRQALGQGPEFLTYFNYEAQQDKSGLPNDRFSAERPEGSISTLTIQRTEQRDSAMYRCASSLSPADTQYFGPGTRLTVL.

This clone showed up just once. J is TRBJ1-3 and V is TRBV5-1; TRBD1 is a possible D gene (5 bases). Germline assignment: CDR1 SGHRS and CDR2 YFSETQ. This CDR3 is 15 amino acids long. The V end was cut by 0 bases, the J end by 5 bases, with 12 bases between. The CDR3 sequence is CASSLGWDGRNTIYF. The CDR3 bases are TGCGCCAGCAGCTTGGGCTGGGACGGAAGAAACACCATATATTTT.

The rearrangement joins TRBV9 to TRBJ2-7; D might be TRBD2 (6 bases). V lost 3 bases and J lost 4, with 17 bases in between. The V gene's germline CDR1 is SGDLS and CDR2 YYNGEE. The CDR3 is made up of 15 amino acids. The CDR3 loop is CASSEGSGGRYEQYF. The CDR3 DNA is TGTGCCAGCAGCGAAGGTTCTGGGGGGAGATACGAGCAGTACTTC.